The subject of this entry is one TCR beta chain. What it recognizes is unknown. The data originate from a study of identical twins. TCRdb re-called the 5' RACE reads through MiXCR, storing one row per CDR3 protein. In the table there are a few hundred thousand distinct CDR3 sequences, 7.5% to 10% of which are singletons. The CDR3 has 18 residues. Germline V gene data show CDR1 as MNHEY and CDR2 as SMNVEV (reference sequence). With V trimmed by 2 bases and J by 0 bases, 7 bases remained unmatched. Study results and limitations: Some out-of-frame alpha sequences were shared by twins, and these showed excess low generation probability. Cross-sectional statistical analysis, not tracking of the same donors, underpinned the conclusions. Surplus twin overlap in beta out-of-frame sequences was less pronounced.

This sample also belongs to another study, concerning yellow fever vaccine responses in identical twins. According to that study: Twins' vaccine T cell response reportedly seemed partly convergent, partly personalized.

Input material: PBMCs. The rearrangement links TRBV27 to TRBJ2-3, with 11 bases identical to TRBD2. The receptor comes from a woman younger than 30 in good health. This CDR3 reads CASSLALLAGGSTDTQYF. The DNA of the CDR3 is TGTGCCAGCAGTTTAGCACTTTTAGCGGGAGGGAGCACAGATACGCAGTATTTT.